The clone carrying this T cell receptor (beta chain) is medium-sized in the sample. Its target is not known. All patients reached thyroid surgery having received no treatment beforehand. These data are taken from a study of metastatic and nonmetastatic thyroid tumors. Whole-study results and caveats: TCR beta diversity was reportedly significantly higher in malignant thyroid tumors than benign nodules, in blood and tumor.

TCRdb re-called the PCR reads via MiXCR. Among some 19,000 clones listed, 20% to 30% were seen once. Sequenced: blood. The receptor was isolated from a male donor with papillary thyroid cancer or a benign thyroid nodule (not recorded which). Some clones in this sample may be carry-over from other donors' samples.

CDR3 nucleotide sequence: TGTGCCAGCAGTTTCCCCCCCATTGGATATGAGCAGTTCTTC. Its protein product is CASSFPPIGYEQFF. The chain carries TRBV6-1 and TRBJ2-1; the D is unclear. The CDR3 has 14 amino acids. Trimming took 5 bases from V and 8 from J, leaving 16 bases between them. Germline V gene data show CDR1 as MNHNS and CDR2 as SASEGT.